The source of this T cell receptor (beta chain) is a study of cytomegalovirus exposure and HLA in healthy donors (dated by TCRdb to about 2017). In terms of the full investigation: According to a later analysis, the 120 validation repertoires were produced on the same platform as the roughly 720 repertoires of the first cohort. To predict cytomegalovirus infection status, the study combined high-throughput TCR immunosequencing, statistical association of individual TCRs with disease status, and machine learning. The aim of the study was to test whether cataloging public T cell receptors could identify signatures of past pathogen exposure. Besides the first cohort of 666 subjects, a separate validation cohort made up of 120 different subjects was used.

The library was built by means of the immunoSEQ multiplex PCR assay. The paper's data handling went like this. To diagnose cytomegalovirus status from the catalog of TCR beta chain sequences, a statistical classification framework was built. TCRdb provides this immuneACCESS table in a form limited to in-frame rearrangements. Some clones are lacking; in checked studies, under half of them reflect an unresolved V gene, and why the rest are absent is not known. V, J and clone size are taken as reported in that table, and D and trimming were inferred from the DNA itself. The sample contains roughly 180,000 clones, 84% of them found a single time. Under 7.5% of the sample comes from the top ten. On this clone: This receptor's antigen is unknown. No base-level quality is on record; no much larger clone is a single base apart.

V is pared back by 6 bases and J by 0 bases, with 10 bases lying between the germline termini. The CDR3 holds 14 amino acids from the cysteine to the phenylalanine. Only the CDR3 DNA stays, 42 bases, in frame from base 1. CDR1 and CDR2, looked up from the germline V gene, are MDHEN and SYDVKM. General findings and caveats noted by the study authors: According to the authors, the approach could potentially be generalized to other disease states and immunological phenotypes. Across donors, most TCR sequences were observed very rarely, whereas some public TCRs were present in many individuals. The study gave a list of under 200 TCR beta chains associated with cytomegalovirus. In a later analysis, TCRs clustered in the first cohort were found to also tend to co-occur in the roughly 130 validation repertoires, with over 90% of cluster scores above 0. In both the original and validation cohorts, the classifier was reported to diagnose cytomegalovirus status with high specificity and sensitivity. A later analysis lacked HLA typing for the validation cohort, so it scored co-occurrence in that cohort across all 120 repertoires. Three of the identified cytomegalovirus-associated TCR beta chains were confirmed in vitro to be specific for cytomegalovirus antigens.

The donors belonged to the validation cohort of 120 subjects, which was separate from the approximately 700-subject first cohort. The chain employs TRBV28 and TRBJ2-3; 6 matching bases give a weak D call of TRBD2. Sequenced: PBMCs. This clonotype was obtained from a man aged 18 to 29 in good health and CMV-seropositive. The CDR3 loop reads CASRVGGSTDTQYF. The DNA is TGTGCCAGCAGGGTAGGAGGGAGCACAGATACGCAGTATTTT.